This T cell receptor beta chain was profiled in a study of response to subunit inactivated influenza vaccine. Whole-study findings and limits: Few additional T cells are recruited per seasonal influenza vaccination, authors suggested.

Comment on this clonotype: Its cognate antigen is unknown.

The CDR3 runs to 15 residues. Germline V gives CDR1 SNHLY, CDR2 FYNNEI. V was shortened by 3 bases and J by 2 bases, with 11 bases between the two germline ends. TCRdb re-called the RT-PCR reads with MiXCR, one entry per CDR3 protein. The table records around 530,000 distinct CDR3 sequences, 16% of them present only once. This material consisted of CD4+ T cells sorted from PBMCs, taken roughly 24 months after vaccination. The genes are TRBV2 and TRBJ1-5; tentative D call: TRBD1 (5 bases). The sequence was obtained from a man between 50 and 75 years old who received an inactivated influenza vaccine. DNA of the CDR3: TGTGCCAGCAGTGAGGGGCCACCGGGCAATCAGCCCCAGCATTTT. Its translation: CASSEGPPGNQPQHF. Based on the CDR3 plus reference TRBV2 and TRBJ1-5, the full variable domain is EPEVTQTPSHQVTQMGQEVILRCVPISNHLYFYWYRQILGQKVEFLVSFYNNEISEKSEIFDDQFSVERPDGSNFTLKIRSTKLEDSAMYFCASSEGPPGNQPQHFGDGTRLSIL.